This TCR beta chain was sequenced in a study of long-term antiretroviral therapy in people with HIV. The V end lost 6 bases, the J end lost 10 bases, and 16 bases lay between the germline ends. This CDR3 is 13 amino acids long. Germline values: CDR1 SGHDN, CDR2 FVKESK. The immunoSEQ assay was v3.0, run at survey level. The repertoire was sequenced with immunoSEQ multiplex PCR; TCRdb's copy has only in-frame clones and lacks some. This table holds about 29,000 clones, approximately 87% found once. The origin of this receptor is a woman under 30 with HIV. J is TRBJ2-1 and V is TRBV14; D tentatively fits TRBD1 or TRBD2 (5 bases each). The sample here was unsorted PBMCs, taken 0.5 years after starting antiretroviral therapy. In DNA form, the CDR3 reads TGTGCCAGCAGACAGGCCGGGTCGGGAGAGCAGTTCTTC. This translates into CASRQAGSGEQFF.